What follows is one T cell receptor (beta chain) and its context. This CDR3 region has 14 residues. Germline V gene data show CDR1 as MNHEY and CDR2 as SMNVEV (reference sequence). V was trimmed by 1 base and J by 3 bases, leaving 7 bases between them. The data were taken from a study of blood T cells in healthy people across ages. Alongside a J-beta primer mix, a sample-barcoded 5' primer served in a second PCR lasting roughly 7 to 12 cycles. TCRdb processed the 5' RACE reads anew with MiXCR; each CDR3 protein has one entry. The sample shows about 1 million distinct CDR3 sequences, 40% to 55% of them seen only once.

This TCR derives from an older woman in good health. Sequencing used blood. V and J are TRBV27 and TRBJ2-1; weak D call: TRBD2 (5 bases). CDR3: CASSLLDYYNEQFF. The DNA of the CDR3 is TGTGCCAGCAGTTTATTAGACTACTACAATGAGCAGTTCTTC.